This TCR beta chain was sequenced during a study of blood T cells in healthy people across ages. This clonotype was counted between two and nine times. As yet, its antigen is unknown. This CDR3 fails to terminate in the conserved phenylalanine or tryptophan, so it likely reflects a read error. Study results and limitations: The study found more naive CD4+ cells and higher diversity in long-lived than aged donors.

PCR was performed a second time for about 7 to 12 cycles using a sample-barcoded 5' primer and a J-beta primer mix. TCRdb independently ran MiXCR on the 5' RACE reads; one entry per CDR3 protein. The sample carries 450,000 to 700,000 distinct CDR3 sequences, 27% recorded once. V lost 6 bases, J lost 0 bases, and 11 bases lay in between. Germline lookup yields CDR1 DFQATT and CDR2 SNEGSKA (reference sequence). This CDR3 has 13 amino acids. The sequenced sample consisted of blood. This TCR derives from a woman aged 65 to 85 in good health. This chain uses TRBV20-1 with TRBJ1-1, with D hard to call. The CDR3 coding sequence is TGCAGTGCAACCGCGGATTTGAACACTGAAGCTTTCCTT. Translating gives CSATADLNTEAFL.